Following are 8 T cell receptor beta chains from one sample sequenced in a study of blood T cell repertoires in COVID-19. This table comes from immunoSEQ multiplex PCR, and its TCRdb copy is limited to in-frame clones, with some not included. This sample has hundreds of thousands of clones, with around 81% found just once. Material for sequencing was PBMCs or T cells enriched from blood (not recorded which). These receptors were obtained from a man aged 25-45 years with acute COVID-19.

The chain combines TRBV5-1 with TRBJ2-1, with D possibly being TRBD2 (6 bases). V was clipped by 4 bases and J by 7 bases, with 15 bases between them. Germline values: CDR1 SGHRS, CDR2 YFSETQ. The CDR3 is 14 amino acids. The CDR3 DNA sequence: TGCGCCAGCAGCCTGGGGAACGGGGGAAATGAGCAGTTCTTC. Its translation is CASSLGNGGNEQFF.

The chain links TRBV30 to TRBJ2-3; 9 nucleotides align to TRBD2. CDR3 length: 15 amino acids. Germline loops: CDR1 GTSNPN, CDR2 SVGIG (reference sequence). V shed 3 bases and J 2 bases; nucleotides not matched to a gene: 6. CDR3 DNA: TGTGCCTGGAGCCCGGGACTAGCCTCCACAGATACGCAGTATTTT. This codes for CAWSPGLASTDTQYF. Full variable domain (rest looked up from reference TRBV30 and TRBJ2-3): SQTIHQWPATLVQPVGSPLSLECTVEGTSNPNLYWYRQAAGRGLQLLFYSVGIGQISSEVPQNLSASRPQDRQFILSSKKLLLSDSGFYLCAWSPGLASTDTQYFGPGTRLTVL.

V usage is TRBV19 and J usage is TRBJ2-7; TRBD1 agrees at 10 bases. Trimming took 10 bases from V and 3 from J; bases not matched to a gene: 3. This CDR3 has 12 residues. CDR1 and CDR2 (germline): LNHDA, SQIVND (reference sequence). CDR3 sequence: CATGDRGYEQYF. In nucleotides, the CDR3 is TGTGCCACCGGGGACAGGGGCTACGAGCAGTACTTC.

V usage is TRBV12-5 and J usage is TRBJ1-6; 9 bases map to TRBD1. Germline lookup yields CDR1 LGHNT and CDR2 FRNRAP. V gave up 0 bases and J gave up 9 bases; unmatched junction bases: 6. This CDR3 contains 16 residues. The CDR3 coding sequence is TGTGCTAGTGGTTTGGTCCCGGGACAGGGTATTTCACCCCTCCACTTT. Protein: CASGLVPGQGISPLHF.

The chain uses TRBV3-1 (or the pseudogene TRBV3-2) and TRBJ1-1; no clear D. This CDR3 is built from 16 residues. Germline loops: CDR1 LGHDT, CDR2 YNNKEL (reference sequence). Trimming removed 0 bases at V and 2 bases at J, with 13 bases between. The CDR3 reads CASSQDYASTNTEAFF. DNA for the CDR3: TGTGCCAGCAGCCAAGATTACGCGTCCACCAACACTGAAGCTTTCTTT.

This sequence joins TRBV6-5 and TRBJ1-6; the match to TRBD1 covers 9 bases. Germline V gene sequence: CDR1 MNHEY, CDR2 SVGAGI. V gave up 7 bases and J gave up 6 bases; unmatched junction bases: 4. CDR3 size: 14 residues. The CDR3 is CASNQDRGNSPLHF. The CDR3, as DNA: TGTGCCAGCAACCAGGACAGGGGTAATTCACCCCTCCACTTT.

The V and J genes are TRBV5-6 and TRBJ2-1; D might be TRBD1 (5 bases). Deletions cut 3 bases from V and 3 bases from J, with 10 bases between. The CDR3 loop spans 14 amino acids. Germline lookup yields CDR1 SGHDT and CDR2 YYEEEE. CDR3 region: CASSSDRFYNEQFF. The CDR3 nucleotides are TGTGCCAGCAGCTCAGACAGATTCTACAATGAGCAGTTCTTC.

The V call is TRBV18, the J call TRBJ1-2; 10 bases map to TRBD1. V lost 7 bases, J lost 8 bases, and 7 bases stayed unmatched. The CDR3 sequence is 13 residues long. Germline V gene lookup returns CDR1 KGHSH and CDR2 LQKENI. The CDR3 protein is CASLSTGGIGYTF. CDR3 coding DNA: TGTGCCAGCTTGTCGACAGGGGGCATCGGCTACACCTTC.